These 16 T cell receptor beta chains originate from one sample sequenced in a study of blood T cell repertoires in COVID-19. Sequencing used immunoSEQ multiplex PCR; TCRdb keeps in-frame clones, though not all of them. The repertoire holds more than 250,000 clones, with around 85% as singletons. Sequencing input: PBMCs or T cells enriched from blood (not recorded which). The receptor set was obtained from a man aged 25-40 years who had recovered from COVID-19.

The V call is TRBV11-1, the J call TRBJ1-1; 7 bases map to TRBD1. The germline CDR1 and CDR2 sequences are SGHAT and FQDESV (reference sequence). CDR3 length: 15 amino acids. V lost 5 bases to trimming and J lost 5 bases; unmatched junction nucleotides: 11. This chain's CDR3 is CASSQRNRGKTEAFF. The CDR3 DNA sequence: TGTGCCAGCAGCCAACGTAACAGGGGAAAGACTGAAGCTTTCTTT.

The V gene is TRBV10-3, the J gene TRBJ1-1; D is possibly TRBD1 (5 bases). The V end lost 0 bases, the J end lost 7 bases, and 18 bases lay between the germline ends. CDR1 is ENHRY, CDR2 SYGVKD, per germline. CDR3 length: 16 residues. The CDR3: CAISESLGTSRDEAFF. DNA for the CDR3: TGTGCCATCAGTGAGTCTCTGGGGACTAGCCGGGATGAAGCTTTCTTT.

This clone was recorded a few times. The chain is built from TRBV7-9 and TRBJ1-2; D is possibly TRBD1 (5 bases). The ends were cut back, 2 bases at V and 5 bases at J, with 12 bases in the middle. CDR1 and CDR2 from the germline V gene are SEHNR and FQNEAQ (reference sequence). The CDR3 contains 14 residues. CDR3 sequence reads: CASSLPQGLYGYTF. The CDR3 DNA sequence: TGTGCCAGCAGCTTACCGCAGGGCCTTTATGGCTACACCTTC.

The chain is built from TRBV19 and TRBJ2-7, with 7 bases that match TRBD1. Trimming removed 10 bases from V and 3 bases from J; junction bases left unmatched: 6. The CDR3 covers 12 residues. The germline gives CDR1 LNHDA, CDR2 SQIVND (reference sequence). The CDR3 DNA sequence: TGTGCCACCCTTGGGACAGTCTACGAGCAGTACTTC. This sequence encodes CATLGTVYEQYF.

The rearrangement uses TRBV5-5 and TRBJ2-2; perhaps TRBD1 as D (6 bases). CDR3 length equals 18 residues. Germline-derived CDR1 and CDR2 are SGHKS and YYEKEE (reference sequence). V dropped 0 bases and J dropped 1 base, with 16 bases sitting between them. The DNA of the CDR3 is TGTGCCAGCAGCTTGGGGCCCGGACAGATTTTGAACACCGGGGAGCTGTTTTTT. Protein sequence: CASSLGPGQILNTGELFF.

The chain uses TRBV19 and TRBJ1-3, with unresolved D. The V gene lost 6 bases and the J gene lost 0 bases, with 9 bases spanning the gap. CDR1 LNHDA and CDR2 SQIVND come from the germline V gene (reference sequence). The length of the CDR3 is 14 residues. The CDR3 is CASSPTHSGNTIYF. In nucleotides, the CDR3 is TGTGCCAGTAGCCCTACTCACTCTGGAAACACCATATATTTT.

This chain uses TRBV18 with TRBJ1-5; D is ambiguous. CDR1 and CDR2 (germline): KGHSH, LQKENI. With 3 bases removed from V and 0 bases from J, the gap between germline ends came to 9 bases. The CDR3 has 15 amino acids. The CDR3 DNA reads TGTGCCAGCTCACCGGGCAGCAATAGCAATCAGCCCCAGCATTTT. It codes for CASSPGSNSNQPQHF.

The rearrangement uses TRBV24-1 and TRBJ1-6; no reliable D call. V lost 5 bases to trimming and J lost 0 bases, with 7 bases between them. The CDR3 is 15 amino acids. Germline V gene data show CDR1 as KGHDR and CDR2 as SFDVKD. CDR3: CATSGTYSYNSPLHF. CDR3 coding DNA: TGTGCCACCAGTGGAACTTACTCCTATAATTCACCCCTCCACTTT.

The rearrangement links TRBV19 to TRBJ2-7; 10 positions agree with TRBD1. Trimming at V came to 6 bases and at J to 1 base, leaving 6 bases not matched to a gene. CDR1 and CDR2 from the germline V gene are LNHDA and SQIVND (reference sequence). This CDR3 has 15 amino acids. CDR3 sequence: CASRRTGGHSYEQYF. CDR3 nucleotide sequence: TGTGCCAGTAGAAGGACAGGGGGACATTCCTACGAGCAGTACTTC. Complete variable domain (other parts from reference TRBV19 and TRBJ2-7): DGGITQSPKYLFRKEGQNVTLSCEQNLNHDAMYWYRQDPGQGLRLIYYSQIVNDFQKGDIAEGYSVSREKKESFPLTVTSAQKNPTAFYLCASRRTGGHSYEQYFGPGTRLTVT.

This chain uses TRBV11-2 with TRBJ1-1; D gene unclear. Germline V gene lookup returns CDR1 SGHAT and CDR2 FQNNGV. V was pared by 7 bases and J by 5 bases, with 8 bases between. This CDR3 comprises 11 residues. This CDR3 reads CASTGTTEAFF. The CDR3 DNA is TGTGCCAGCACCGGTACTACTGAAGCTTTCTTT.

The chain has TRBV5-1 and TRBJ1-2; possibly TRBD1 for D (6 bases). Deletions cut 4 bases from V and 8 bases from J, with 12 bases between. The germline CDR1 and CDR2 sequences are SGHRS and YFSETQ. The CDR3 loop spans 12 amino acids. CDR3 bases: TGCGCCAGCAGCGACCAGGGGAGCGGCTACACCTTC. Its protein is CASSDQGSGYTF.

The genes are TRBV6-5 and TRBJ2-1, with 10 bases aligning to TRBD2. This CDR3 has 15 amino acids. The V segment lost 6 bases and the J segment 5 bases; nucleotides outside the gene matches: 7. CDR1 and CDR2 (germline): MNHEY, SVGAGI. The CDR3 is CASSVSGGTHNEQFF. The CDR3 region has the DNA TGTGCCAGCAGCGTTAGCGGGGGGACCCACAATGAGCAGTTCTTC.

With regard to this clone: The same CDR3 is also encoded by other DNA sequences in this sample. The genes are TRBV5-1 and TRBJ2-5; D is ambiguous. Germline V gives CDR1 SGHRS, CDR2 YFSETQ. V was cut by 0 bases and J by 5 bases, with 5 bases left in between. The CDR3 covers 12 residues. As DNA, the CDR3 is TGCGCCAGCAGCTTGGCCGGTGAGACCCAGTACTTC. Residues: CASSLAGETQYF.

The V and J genes are TRBV3-1 (or the pseudogene TRBV3-2) and TRBJ1-4; D might be TRBD1 (6 bases). This CDR3 is 14 amino acids long. V was clipped by 1 base and J by 14 bases, with 17 bases between them. CDR1 and CDR2 (germline): LGHDT, YNNKEL (reference sequence). CDR3 DNA: TGTGCCAGCAGCCAAGGTCACGGACAGTCTGGGCTGTTTTTT. It specifies CASSQGHGQSGLFF.

The chain is built from TRBV18 and TRBJ2-1; 11 nucleotides align to TRBD2. Unmatched junction bases numbered 12, after V lost 8 bases and J lost 0 bases. This CDR3 contains 18 residues. Germline loops: CDR1 KGHSH, CDR2 LQKENI. The CDR3 DNA is TGTGCCAGCGGAACGACTAGCGGGGCTACCAGCTCCTACAATGAGCAGTTCTTC. Its translation: CASGTTSGATSSYNEQFF.

This chain connects TRBV19 to TRBJ1-2; tentative D call: TRBD1 (6 bases). V was pared by 5 bases and J by 5 bases, with 15 bases between. The CDR3 has 14 residues. Looked up from germline, CDR1 is LNHDA and CDR2 is SQIVND (reference sequence). The CDR3 DNA is TGTGCCAGTAGTCCCCTAGGGGGGGGATATGGCTACACCTTC. It encodes CASSPLGGGYGYTF.